These 14 T cell receptor beta chains share one sample of origin, sequenced in a study of CD8 T cells in Susac syndrome (dated by TCRdb to between 2018 and 2021). Library generation was performed with the immunoSEQ multiplex PCR assay. RNA was extracted using the RNeasy kit, and about 0.45 to 1 ug of the RNA was reverse transcribed with random hexamers. TCRdb reprocessing: public reads trimmed at Q25 with fastp, clones called with MiXCR, in-frame beta chains kept. Each entry is one CDR3 protein sequence, shown with its most common DNA and genes. For this sample the table gives approximately 25,000 distinct CDR3 sequences, of which 85% to 95% were detected only once. The leading ten clones occupy 0.6% to 0.75% of the sample. The source material was CD8+ T cells from PBMCs. All receptors derive from a human donor with Susac syndrome.

V is TRBV7-9 and J is TRBJ2-1, with TRBD2 matching over 13 bases. CDR1 SEHNR and CDR2 FQNEAQ come from the germline V gene (reference sequence). J was trimmed by 6 bases and V by 4 bases; bases with no gene match: 3. The CDR3 sequence is 15 residues long. CDR3: CASSYGTSGANEQFF. CDR3 bases: TGTGCCAGCAGCTACGGGACTAGCGGGGCCAATGAGCAGTTCTTC.

The chain couples TRBV12-3 or TRBV12-4 to TRBJ2-3; D is undetermined. Deletions cut 1 base from V and 3 bases from J, with 8 bases between. The CDR3 consists of 14 residues. The DNA of the CDR3 is TGTGCCAGCAGTTTAGGGATTGTGACAGATACGCAGTATTTT. Encoded protein: CASSLGIVTDTQYF.

This chain connects TRBV7-9 to TRBJ2-4; D is perhaps TRBD1 or TRBD2 (5 bases each). CDR3 length equals 16 residues. Trimming stripped 1 base from V and 5 bases from J, with 15 bases between. Germline CDR1 is SEHNR and CDR2 is FQNEAQ (reference sequence). CDR3 in DNA: TGTGCCAGCAGCTTAGGGGGACGAAAAAGCCAAAACATTCAGTACTTC. The encoded protein is CASSLGGRKSQNIQYF.

This clonotype has a single count. The rearrangement joins TRBV7-8 to TRBJ2-7, with 8 bases aligning to TRBD1. The CDR3 has 15 residues. The V gene's germline CDR1 is SGHVS and CDR2 FQNEAQ. Trimming cost V 5 bases and J 3 bases; bases outside gene matches: 9. The CDR3 reads CASSPGQGILYEQYF. CDR3 DNA: TGTGCCAGCAGCCCAGGACAGGGTATACTCTACGAGCAGTACTTC.

The chain links TRBV6-6 to TRBJ1-2; D gene uncertain. Germline V gene data show CDR1 as MNHNY and CDR2 as SVGAGI (reference sequence). Trimming removed 4 bases at V and 8 bases at J, with 8 bases between. CDR3 length equals 11 residues. DNA of the CDR3: TGTGCCAGCAGTTTGTGGAGAGGCTACACCTTC. Residues: CASSLWRGYTF.

Notes on this clonotype: Sequence at one end of the junction differs from germline and may be a read error. The chain links TRBV5-6 to TRBJ1-4; no clear D gene. Germline CDR1 SGHDT, CDR2 YYEEEE. The length of the CDR3 is 12 residues. CDR3 nucleotides: TGTGCCAGCAGTTTGGGCAGTCTAAAACTGTTTTTT. Protein: CASSLGSLKLFF.

The chain carries TRBV7-9 and TRBJ2-5; 9 bases are a match to TRBD2. Trimming removed 4 bases from V and 4 bases from J; junction bases left unmatched: 10. This CDR3 has 16 amino acids. Germline V gene data show CDR1 as SEHNR and CDR2 as FQNEAQ (reference sequence). The CDR3 DNA is TGTGCCAGCAGCTCGCCCCAAGCGGGGGGCAGAGAGACCCAGTACTTC. As protein: CASSSPQAGGRETQYF.

The chain carries TRBV4-1 and TRBJ2-1, with 9 bases aligning to TRBD2. The CDR3 runs 15 residues. CDR1 is MGHRA, CDR2 YSYEKL, per germline. Trimming took 4 bases from V and 3 from J; bases not matched to a gene: 4. DNA for the CDR3: TGCGCCAGCAGCCCCCGACTAGCGGACTACAATGAGCAGTTCTTC. Amino acids: CASSPRLADYNEQFF.

The chain employs TRBV6-2 or TRBV6-3 and TRBJ2-3; 8 nucleotides match TRBD1. The CDR3 is made up of 16 amino acids. J lost 5 bases, V lost 6 bases, and 13 bases had no gene match. CDR1 and CDR2 (germline): MNHEY, SVGEGT. The CDR3 coding sequence is TGTGCCAGCAGCCCGGACAGGGCCCCTACGATAGATACGCAGTATTTT. Its translation is CASSPDRAPTIDTQYF.

V gene TRBV7-3 combines with J gene TRBJ2-3, with 8 bases lining up with TRBD2. CDR3 length: 15 amino acids. CDR1 is SGHTA, CDR2 FQGTGA, per germline. Trimming removed 4 bases from V and 2 bases from J; junction bases left unmatched: 5. The CDR3 spells CASSYLAGPTDTQYF. The DNA for the CDR3 is TGTGCCAGCAGCTATCTAGCGGGCCCCACAGATACGCAGTATTTT.

This rearrangement joins TRBV11-1 to TRBJ2-1; 12 nucleotides line up with TRBD2. The CDR3 spans 16 residues. V gave up 4 bases and J gave up 6 bases; unmatched junction bases: 7. Per germline, CDR1 SGHAT and CDR2 FQDESV (reference sequence). CDR3 loop: CASSSSGGAIGNEQFF. The CDR3 DNA is TGTGCCAGCAGCTCTAGCGGGGGGGCTATCGGCAATGAGCAGTTCTTC.

J is TRBJ1-2 and V is TRBV9; TRBD1 aligns across 7 bases. CDR1 is SGDLS, CDR2 YYNGEE, per germline. The CDR3 consists of 15 residues. The junction had 8 bases not matched to a gene; V was cut back by 3 bases and J by 3 bases. Here the CDR3 reads CASSEYRGRDYGYTF. CDR3 sequence (DNA): TGTGCCAGCAGCGAGTACAGGGGAAGGGACTATGGCTACACCTTC.

The chain has TRBV13 and TRBJ2-3, with TRBD1 as a possible D gene (6 bases). The CDR3 extends over 15 amino acids. From germline, CDR1 is PRHDT and CDR2 FYEKMQ (reference sequence). V was shortened by 4 bases and J by 4 bases, with 15 bases between the two germline ends. Here the CDR3 DNA reads TGTGCCAGCAGCTGGACAGTCCTCGGTCCAGATACGCAGTATTTT. Amino acids: CASSWTVLGPDTQYF.

V usage is TRBV27 and J usage is TRBJ1-1, with a weak D call TRBD1 (5 bases). In germline, CDR1 is MNHEY, CDR2 SMNVEV (reference sequence). There are 13 residues in the CDR3. Trimming took off 0 bases at V and 5 bases at J, with 7 bases between the two ends. For the CDR3, the DNA is TGTGCCAGCAGTTTATCGGGGGAAACTGAAGCTTTCTTT. It encodes CASSLSGETEAFF.